The 27 T cell receptor beta chains in this list originate from one sample, sequenced in a study of MAIT cells during Salmonella Paratyphi A infection (TCRdb year 2017). The protocol used for the library was 5' RACE. TCRdb names Illumina MiSeq as the instrument used. TCRdb trimmed the raw reads at Q25, called clones with MiXCR and kept productive beta chains. Identical CDR3 proteins give one entry, which carries the most common genes and DNA. The sample table records roughly 700 distinct CDR3 sequences; roughly 37% of these occur just once. The ten biggest clones cover roughly 54% of the sample. This specimen's time point label, interpreted: healthy control second sampling, 21 days after first. MAIT cells were defined as Valpha7.2+ CD161+ T cells and were identified and sorted by flow cytometry. Material: MAIT cells from blood. The receptors were gathered from an adult in good health.

Of note for this clonotype: This CDR3 fails to terminate in the conserved phenylalanine or tryptophan, so it likely reflects a read error. No DNA is shown, since the ends of the CDR3 on it are uncertain; the CDR3 is the one TCRdb lists. The V call is TRBV20-1, the J call TRBJ2-1; the table's D call of TRBD1 was not tested on the DNA. With termini counted, the CDR3 has 14 amino acids. The germline V gene has CDR1 DFQATT and CDR2 SNEGSKA (reference sequence). The CDR3 protein is CSARDSGDYNEQFG.

As to this clonotype: The junction departs from germline at one end; a sequencing error may be responsible. V is TRBV12-3 or TRBV12-4 and J is TRBJ2-2, with 8 bases that match TRBD2. The CDR3 spans 14 residues. For the CDR3, the DNA is TGTGCCAGCAGCCCACCCATGGAGAGAGGGGAGCGGGGGTTT. This sequence encodes CASSPPMERGERGF.

Notes on this clonotype: This CDR3 is missing its conserved last phenylalanine or tryptophan, likely due to a read error. V is TRBV20-1 and J is TRBJ1-5; possible D gene TRBD1, 5 bases. V was clipped by 1 base and J by 4 bases, with 11 bases between them. Germline CDR1 is DFQATT and CDR2 is SNEGSKA (reference sequence). This CDR3 has 14 residues. Written as DNA, the CDR3 is TGCAGTGCTAGAGGGGGGAGGGAAAATCAGCCCCAGCATGGG. Protein product: CSARGGRENQPQHG.

This clonotype appeared a single time. Because it lacks the conserved phenylalanine or tryptophan at the end, this CDR3 is likely a read error. Because the CDR3's place on the DNA is in doubt, the DNA is left out and the CDR3 is given as listed by TCRdb. The V and J genes are TRBV20-1 and TRBJ2-5; the D segment call TRBD2 is taken from the table without a DNA check. Per germline, CDR1 DFQATT and CDR2 SNEGSKA (reference sequence). Both ends counted, the CDR3 spans 14 residues. The CDR3: CSARLAGGKETKEG.

The chain recombines TRBV20-1 with TRBJ2-1; 7 positions agree with TRBD2. This CDR3 is built from 15 residues. Per the germline V gene, CDR1 is DFQATT and CDR2 is SNEGSKA (reference sequence). The trim removed 1 base at V and 11 bases at J, leaving 14 bases unmatched. The CDR3 is CSARGGRENQPQQFF. The CDR3 DNA is TGCAGTGCTAGAGGGGGGAGGGAAAATCAGCCCCAGCAGTTCTTC.

Details on this clonotype: Since a much larger clone is just one base distant, this may be a read error. The conserved phenylalanine or tryptophan is not found at the CDR3 terminus, so this likely reflects a read error. The chain uses TRBV20-1 and TRBJ2-1; 8 bases match TRBD2. Germline lookup yields CDR1 DFQATT and CDR2 SNEGSKA (reference sequence). The CDR3 covers 15 residues. J was trimmed by 4 bases and V by 1 base; bases with no gene match: 6. CDR3 residues: CSARGEGLDYNEQFS. The CDR3 bases are TGCAGTGCTAGAGGGGAGGGACTAGATTACAATGAGCAGTTCTCC.

CDR3 residues: CSANLGAGDWNEQYF. CDR3 DNA sequence: TGCAGTGCAAACCTAGGAGCGGGGGATTGGAATGAGCAGTATTTT. The V gene is TRBV20-1, the J gene TRBJ2-3, with TRBD2 matching 8 bases. This CDR3 has 15 amino acids. Germline V gives CDR1 DFQATT, CDR2 SNEGSKA (reference sequence). V was clipped by 6 bases and J by 11 bases; unmatched bases: 19.

This clonotype showed up just a few times. V gene TRBV6-2 or TRBV6-3 combines with J gene TRBJ2-3; perhaps TRBD2 as D (7 bases). With 8 bases removed from V and 4 bases from J, the gap between germline ends came to 10 bases. CDR3 length equals 12 residues. The germline V gene encodes CDR1 MNHEY and CDR2 SVGEGT. CDR3 DNA: TGTGCCAGCGGGGGGGCCCCAGATACGCAGTATTTT. Amino acids: CASGGAPDTQYF.

This clonotype qualifies as hyperexpanded. The rearrangement links TRBV6-4 to TRBJ2-2, with D unresolved. The germline V and J ends were trimmed by 2 bases and 0 bases, with 1 base remaining between them. The V gene's germline CDR1 is MRHNA and CDR2 SNTAGT. This CDR3 has 13 residues. The CDR3: CASSDTNTGELFF. DNA of the CDR3: TGTGCCAGCAGTGACACGAACACCGGGGAGCTGTTTTTT.

This clonotype showed up just a few times. V usage is TRBV4-2 and J usage is TRBJ2-2, with 9 bases fitting TRBD1. V trimming: 3 bases; J trimming: 5 bases; junction bases outside the gene matches: 7. The germline gives CDR1 LGHNA, CDR2 YNFKEQ. The CDR3 loop spans 16 amino acids. CDR3 DNA sequence: TGTGCCAGCAGCCAGATACCGGGACAGGGTACCGGGGAGCTGTTTTTT. It is translated as CASSQIPGQGTGELFF.

This clonotype showed up many times. This chain joins TRBV6-4 and TRBJ2-1; TRBD2 aligns across 8 bases. V was pared by 3 bases and J by 3 bases, with 4 bases of the junction left unmatched. The germline V gene encodes CDR1 MRHNA and CDR2 SNTAGT. The CDR3 runs to 15 residues. The CDR3 protein is CASSEDTSGYNEQFF. The CDR3, as DNA: TGTGCCAGCAGTGAGGACACTAGCGGCTACAATGAGCAGTTCTTC.

As concerns this clonotype: Without the conserved terminal phenylalanine or tryptophan, this CDR3 likely stems from a read error. The DNA is omitted, as the CDR3 cannot be located on it reliably, and the CDR3 follows TCRdb's listing. V is TRBV12-3 or TRBV12-4 and J is TRBJ2-2; the tabulated D call, TRBD1, remains unverified against the DNA. The CDR3 length equals 14 residues, ends included. CDR3 protein: CASSPPRESGELFG.

This clonotype was seen once. The junction departs from germline at one end; a sequencing error may be responsible. This chain links TRBV20-1 with TRBJ2-6; 10 nucleotides align to TRBD2. From germline, CDR1 is DFQATT and CDR2 SNEGSKA (reference sequence). This CDR3 has 17 residues. CDR3 sequence (DNA): TGCAGTGCTAGGCTAGCGGGGGAGATCTCTGGTGCCAACGTCCTGACTTTC. Translating gives CSARLAGEISGANVLTF.

This clonotype was seen at least ten times. The J gene is TRBJ1-1, the V gene TRBV20-1, with D unclear. The CDR3 runs to 14 residues. CDR1 is DFQATT, CDR2 SNEGSKA, per germline (reference sequence). Trimming shortened V by 5 bases and J by 2 bases, and 15 bases separated the two germline ends. In DNA, the CDR3 is TGCAGTGCTCTCGGGGTATCCGGAAACACTGAAGCTTTCTTT. The encoded protein is CSALGVSGNTEAFF.

This clonotype was observed once. The DNA is left out, because the CDR3 cannot be placed on it with certainty; the CDR3 is given as TCRdb lists it. The genes are TRBV3-1 and TRBJ1-1; the table assigns TRBD1, which was not confirmed against the DNA. The germline V gene has CDR1 LGHDT and CDR2 YNNKEL (reference sequence). The CDR3 is 20 amino acids in total, end residues counted. The CDR3 sequence is CASSFYICSARGQSETEAFF.

J is TRBJ2-2 and V is TRBV20-1; 12 nucleotides line up with TRBD2. J lost 6 bases, V lost 0 bases, and 5 bases had no gene match. The CDR3 runs to 16 residues. Germline V gene sequence: CDR1 DFQATT, CDR2 SNEGSKA (reference sequence). DNA of the CDR3: TGCAGTGCTAGAGATCTCCTAGCGGGGGGGCCCGGGGAGCTGTTTTTT. Encoded protein: CSARDLLAGGPGELFF.

As concerns this clonotype: In this CDR3 the conserved last residue, phenylalanine or tryptophan, is missing, so a read error is likely. The limits of the CDR3 on the DNA are not certain, so only TCRdb's listed CDR3 is given. Here the CDR3 reads CASGRASGGAETQEG. The chain carries TRBV2 and TRBJ2-3; the table gives TRBD2 as D, unverified against the DNA. The CDR3 is made up of 15 amino acids, end residues included. In germline, CDR1 is SNHLY, CDR2 FYNNEI.

This clonotype was picked up many times. This chain joins TRBV20-1 and TRBJ2-1; 10 bases map to TRBD2. Trimming at V came to 3 bases and at J to 12 bases, leaving 11 bases not matched to a gene. Per germline, CDR1 DFQATT and CDR2 SNEGSKA (reference sequence). This CDR3 contains 14 residues. The CDR3 coding sequence is TGCAGTGCTAGGGAACTAGCGGGGACACAAGGGCAGTTCTTC. This sequence encodes CSARELAGTQGQFF.

The table lists this clonotype with a few counts. No conserved phenylalanine or tryptophan is present at the end of the CDR3, so a read error is the likely explanation. The chain joins TRBV15 to TRBJ2-2; TRBD2 aligns across 14 bases. After removal of 6 bases from V and 3 bases from J, the junction contained 6 bases not matched to a gene. This CDR3 spans 17 amino acids. Germline CDR1 is LNHNV and CDR2 is YYDKDF (reference sequence). CDR3 coding DNA: TGTGCCACCAGACTACCGACTAGCGGGGGGGACACCGGGGAGCTGTTTTTG. It codes for CATRLPTSGGDTGELFL.

This clonotype is termed hyperexpanded. This rearrangement joins TRBV28 to TRBJ2-6; TRBD1 might be the D (6 bases). V lost 4 bases, J lost 0 bases, and 10 bases lay in between. Looked up from germline, CDR1 is MDHEN and CDR2 is SYDVKM. The CDR3 contains 16 residues. CDR3 in amino acids: CASSSGTLSGANVLTF. For the CDR3, the DNA is TGTGCCAGCAGTTCCGGGACACTCTCTGGGGCCAACGTCCTGACTTTC.

For the CDR3, the DNA is TGCGCCAGCAGCCAAGAATTGGAGTCAGGGGGTGTCGGCTACACCTTC. Protein sequence: CASSQELESGGVGYTF. This chain uses TRBV4-3 with TRBJ1-2; 7 bases fit TRBD1. Germline V gives CDR1 LGHNA, CDR2 YSLEER. J lost 8 bases, V lost 0 bases, and 12 bases had no gene match. This CDR3 contains 16 residues.

This clonotype was found a few times. Given the absence of the conserved phenylalanine or tryptophan at the CDR3 end, a read error is likely. No DNA is shown, since the ends of the CDR3 on it are uncertain; the CDR3 is the one TCRdb lists. The chain has TRBV20-1 and TRBJ1-5. Including both end residues, the CDR3 is 14 amino acids long. CDR1 is DFQATT, CDR2 SNEGSKA, per germline (reference sequence). CDR3 in amino acids: CSARGGREKKKKKV.

V usage is TRBV20-1 and J usage is TRBJ2-1; maybe TRBD2 (6 bases). The CDR3 runs 15 residues. CDR1 DFQATT and CDR2 SNEGSKA come from the germline V gene (reference sequence). V shed 6 bases and J shed 3 bases, with 18 bases lying between them. CDR3 in DNA: TGCAGTGCAAACCTAGGAGCGGGCGACTACAATGAGCAGTTCTTC. Translating gives CSANLGAGDYNEQFF.

In the case of this clonotype: The CDR3 ends on some other residue instead of the conserved phenylalanine or tryptophan, so this is likely a read error. It is unclear where the CDR3 begins or ends on the DNA, so no DNA is shown, and the CDR3 is as TCRdb lists it. The CDR3 here is CASSDGGEGTGERGG. The rearrangement joins TRBV6-4 to TRBJ2-2; TRBD1 reflects the table's D call only, with no check against the DNA. CDR1 MRHNA and CDR2 SNTAGT come from the germline V gene. From its first to its last residue, the CDR3 has 15 amino acids.

Turning to this clonotype: The conserved closing phenylalanine or tryptophan is absent in this CDR3, likely reflecting a read error. The DNA is omitted, as the CDR3 cannot be located on it reliably, and the CDR3 follows TCRdb's listing. The chain couples TRBV6-4 to TRBJ2-2. Germline lookup yields CDR1 MRHNA and CDR2 SNTAGT. The CDR3 is 13 residues long, ends included. CDR3 amino acids: CASSDRDTGELVG.

Remarks on this clonotype: A much more abundant neighbour one base away suggests this may be a read error. The chain combines TRBV20-1 with TRBJ2-5; 7 nucleotides agree with TRBD2. The CDR3 has 14 amino acids. The germline V gene encodes CDR1 DFQATT and CDR2 SNEGSKA (reference sequence). The chain's CDR3 is CSASSAGEQENQYF. DNA for the CDR3: TGCAGTGCCAGCAGCGCGGGGGAACAAGAGAACCAGTACTTC.

Turning to this clonotype: The junction departs from germline at one end; a sequencing error may be responsible. V gene TRBV6-2 or TRBV6-3 combines with J gene TRBJ2-3, with D possibly being TRBD2 (5 bases). The CDR3 is 14 residues long. CDR1 is MNHEY, CDR2 SVGEGT, per germline. The DNA of the CDR3 is TGTGAAAGAAAGGAAAGGGAGAGAAAAGAGAAGCAGGAGTTT. Translating it yields CERKERERKEKQEF.